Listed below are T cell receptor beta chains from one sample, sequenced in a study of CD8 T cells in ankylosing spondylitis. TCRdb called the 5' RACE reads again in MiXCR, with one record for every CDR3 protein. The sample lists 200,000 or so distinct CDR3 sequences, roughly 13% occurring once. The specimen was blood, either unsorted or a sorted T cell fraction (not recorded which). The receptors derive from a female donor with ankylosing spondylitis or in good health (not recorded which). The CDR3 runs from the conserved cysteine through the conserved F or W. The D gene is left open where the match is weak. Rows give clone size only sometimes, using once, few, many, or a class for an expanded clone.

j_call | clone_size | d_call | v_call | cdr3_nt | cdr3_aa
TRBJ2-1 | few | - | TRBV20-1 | TGCAGTGCTGCGAGGGCCAGGTATGAGCAGTTCTTC | CSAARARYEQFF
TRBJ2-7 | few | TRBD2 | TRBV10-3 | TGTGCCATCAGTGAGTTACTAGCGGAGACCTACGAGCAGTACTTC | CAISELLAETYEQYF
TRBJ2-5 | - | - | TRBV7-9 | TGTGCCAGCAGCCCGACGGAGGAGACCCAGTACTTC | CASSPTEETQYF
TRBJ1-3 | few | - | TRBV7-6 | TGTGCCAGCAGCTACAATGCTGCTGGAAACACCATATATTTT | CASSYNAAGNTIYF
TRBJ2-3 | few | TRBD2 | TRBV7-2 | TGTGCCAGCAGTCCGACTAGCCCGGAAACAGATACGCAGTATTTT | CASSPTSPETDTQYF
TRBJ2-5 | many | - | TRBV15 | TGTGCCACCAGCAGAGACAGGGGTTCAGAGACCCAGTACTTC | CATSRDRGSETQYF
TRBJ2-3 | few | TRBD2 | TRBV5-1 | TGCGCCAGCAGCTCGGGACTAGAGAGGACAGATACGCAGTATTTT | CASSSGLERTDTQYF
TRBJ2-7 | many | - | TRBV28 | TGTGCCAGCAGTTCATGGGTTTTATCCTACGAGCAGTACTTC | CASSSWVLSYEQYF
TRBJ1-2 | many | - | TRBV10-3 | TGTGCCATCAGTGAGGGACAGAGGACCTATGGCTACACCTTC | CAISEGQRTYGYTF
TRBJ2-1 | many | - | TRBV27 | TGTGCCAGCTGTAGCGGAGGGCCCTTTAATGAGCAGTTCTTC | CASCSGGPFNEQFF
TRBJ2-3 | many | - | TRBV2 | TGTGCCAGCAGTGAAAACTCCGGGTGGTTGGATACGCAGTATTTT | CASSENSGWLDTQYF
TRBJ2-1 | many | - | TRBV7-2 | TGTGCCAGCAGTCCGAACGCTCGGGCTACGCAGTTCTTC | CASSPNARATQFF
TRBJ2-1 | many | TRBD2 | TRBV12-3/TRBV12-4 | TGTGCCAGCACCCAGACTAGCGGCGGAGGGGAGCAGTTCTTC | CASTQTSGGGEQFF
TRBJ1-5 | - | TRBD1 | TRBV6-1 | TGTGCCAGCAGTGTGACCGGGACAGTTCAGCCCCAGCATTTT | CASSVTGTVQPQHF
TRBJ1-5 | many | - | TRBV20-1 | TGCAGTGCTAGCCCGGGAGGCAATCAGCCCCAGCATTTT | CSASPGGNQPQHF
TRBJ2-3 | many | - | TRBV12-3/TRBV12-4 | TGTGCCAGCAGTCCGCACATGGGGTTATCCGCTTGGGACACAGATACGCAGTATTTT | CASSPHMGLSAWDTDTQYF
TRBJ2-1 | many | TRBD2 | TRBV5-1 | TGCGCCAGCAGCTCGGGACTAGTGGGGTACAATGAGCAGTTCTTC | CASSSGLVGYNEQFF
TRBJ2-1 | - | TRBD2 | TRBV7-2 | TGTGCCAGCAGCACCGGGACTACCAATGAGCAGTTCTTC | CASSTGTTNEQFF
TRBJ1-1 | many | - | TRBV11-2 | TGTGCCAGCAGCTTACCCCCCCAGGGTGGGACTGAAGCTTTCTTT | CASSLPPQGGTEAFF
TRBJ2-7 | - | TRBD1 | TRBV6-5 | TGTGCCAGCAGTTTCAGGGGGTTCTACGAGCAGTACTTC | CASSFRGFYEQYF
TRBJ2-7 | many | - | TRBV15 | TGTGCCACCAGCAGAGAGACAAGGTCATCGGAGCAGTACTTC | CATSRETRSSEQYF
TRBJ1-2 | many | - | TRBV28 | TGTGCCAGCACAACTGTGGGGTACAGCTATGGCTACACCTTC | CASTTVGYSYGYTF
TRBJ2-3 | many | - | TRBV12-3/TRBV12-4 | TGTGCCAGCAGCCCCGTGCGCTACACAGATACGCAGTATTTT | CASSPVRYTDTQYF
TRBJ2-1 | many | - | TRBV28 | TGTGCCAGCAGCCCTGACAGGTGGGGCAATGAGCAGTTCTTC | CASSPDRWGNEQFF
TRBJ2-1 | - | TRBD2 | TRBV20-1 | TGCAGTGCTCAATCTAGCGGGAATATGAATGAGCAGTTCTTC | CSAQSSGNMNEQFF
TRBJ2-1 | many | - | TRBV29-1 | TGCAGCGTTGAAGTCAAGGGCGGGGATGAGCAGTTCTTC | CSVEVKGGDEQFF
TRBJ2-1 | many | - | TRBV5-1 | TGCGCCAGCAGCGAACAGGGTTTGTATGAGCAGTTCTTC | CASSEQGLYEQFF
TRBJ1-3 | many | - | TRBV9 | TGTGCCAGCAAAGGCGTCTCTGGAAACACCATATATTTT | CASKGVSGNTIYF
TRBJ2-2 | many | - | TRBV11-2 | TGTGCCAGCAGCCACCAGGTCGGGGAGCTGTTTTTT | CASSHQVGELFF
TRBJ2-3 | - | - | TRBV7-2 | TGTGCCAGCAGCGGAGGGCGTGGAGATACGCAGTATTTT | CASSGGRGDTQYF
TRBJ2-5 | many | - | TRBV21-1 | TGTGCCAGCACCCCCCCACGAAGACAGGCCGGGGTGAAGACCCAGTACTTC | CASTPPRRQAGVKTQYF
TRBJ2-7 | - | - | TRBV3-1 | TGTGCCAGCAGCCAAGCCCCCAGGGATGAGCTCGGGCAGTACTTC | CASSQAPRDELGQYF
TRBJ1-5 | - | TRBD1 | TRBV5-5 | TGTGCCAGCAGCGAAACGTGGACAGGGGGGAGCAATCAGCCCCAGCATTTT | CASSETWTGGSNQPQHF
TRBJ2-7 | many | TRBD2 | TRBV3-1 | TGTGCCAGCAGCCAAGGGGCGGGAGCAGGGGAGCAGTACTTC | CASSQGAGAGEQYF
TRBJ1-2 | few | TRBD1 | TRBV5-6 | TGTGCCAGCGGCCAGGACAGGGTGTGGGACCGCTATGGCTACACCTTC | CASGQDRVWDRYGYTF
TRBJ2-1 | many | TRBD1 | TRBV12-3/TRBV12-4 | TGTGCCAGCACCCCGGGCTGGGGACAGTCTGGCAATGAGCAGTTCTTC | CASTPGWGQSGNEQFF
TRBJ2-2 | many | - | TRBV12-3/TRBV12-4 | TGTGCCAGCAGGGGGGGACAGTCAAACACCGGGGAGCTGTTTTTT | CASRGGQSNTGELFF
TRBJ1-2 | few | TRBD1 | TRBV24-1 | TGTGCCACCAGTGACCCTACCCGGACAGGCTATGGCTACACCTTC | CATSDPTRTGYGYTF
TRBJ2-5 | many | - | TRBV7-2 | TGTGCCAGCAGCTTAAGAGGGGAGACCCAGTACTTC | CASSLRGETQYF
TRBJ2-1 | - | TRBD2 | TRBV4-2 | TGTGCCAGCAGCCATTCCCCGGGGGAGGGCCGGAACAATGAGCAGTTCTTC | CASSHSPGEGRNNEQFF
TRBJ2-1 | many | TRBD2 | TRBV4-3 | TGTGCCAGCAGCCAAGAACTAGCGGGATCCTACAATGAGCAGTTCTTC | CASSQELAGSYNEQFF
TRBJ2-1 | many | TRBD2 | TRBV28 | TGTGCCAGCAGTAGCACGGGACTAGCGGTAGATGAGCAGTTCTTC | CASSSTGLAVDEQFF
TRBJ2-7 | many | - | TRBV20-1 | TGCAGTGCGAGCTACGCAGCCTACGAGCAGTACTTC | CSASYAAYEQYF
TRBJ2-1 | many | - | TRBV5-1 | TGCGCCAGCAGTAACCCTACTAGTATCGATGAGCAGTTCTTC | CASSNPTSIDEQFF
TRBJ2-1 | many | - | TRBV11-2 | TGTGCCAGCAGCTTAATTCCCACCTACAATGAGCAGTTCTTC | CASSLIPTYNEQFF
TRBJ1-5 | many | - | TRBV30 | TGTGCCTGGAGTGTTCAGGGAGGGCAGCCCCAGCATTTT | CAWSVQGGQPQHF
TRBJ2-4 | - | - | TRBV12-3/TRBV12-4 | TGTGCCAGCAGTTTGGGTCCGGGGGCGATGGACATTCAGTACTTC | CASSLGPGAMDIQYF
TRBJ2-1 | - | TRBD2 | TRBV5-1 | TGCGCCAGCAGCTTGTTGGGTGAAAGCGGGAGTGCAAATGAGCAGTTCTTC | CASSLLGESGSANEQFF
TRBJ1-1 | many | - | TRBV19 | TGTGCCATTTGGGAGGGGGGACCGAACACTGAAGCTTTCTTT | CAIWEGGPNTEAFF
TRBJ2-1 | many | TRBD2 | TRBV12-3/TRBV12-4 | TGTGCCAGCAGTTTAACTCAAGGGCTAGCGGCTTACAATGAGCAGTTCTTC | CASSLTQGLAAYNEQFF
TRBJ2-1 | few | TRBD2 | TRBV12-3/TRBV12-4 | TGTGCCAGCACGCCGGGACTATCGTACGTGGAGCAGTTCTTC | CASTPGLSYVEQFF
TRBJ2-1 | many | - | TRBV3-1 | TGTGCCAGCAGCCCTGGGGGGGGGCTAGATGAGCAGTTCTTC | CASSPGGGLDEQFF
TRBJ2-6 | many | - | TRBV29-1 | TGCAGCGTCCCGACTGCAGGTACCTCTGGGGCCAACGTCCTGACTTTC | CSVPTAGTSGANVLTF
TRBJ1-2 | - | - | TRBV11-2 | TGTGCCAGCAGCGGGGTGGGAATCTATGGCTACACCTTC | CASSGVGIYGYTF
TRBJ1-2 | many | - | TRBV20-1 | TGCAGTGCTACAGATATGGGAGCTAACTATGGCTACACCTTC | CSATDMGANYGYTF